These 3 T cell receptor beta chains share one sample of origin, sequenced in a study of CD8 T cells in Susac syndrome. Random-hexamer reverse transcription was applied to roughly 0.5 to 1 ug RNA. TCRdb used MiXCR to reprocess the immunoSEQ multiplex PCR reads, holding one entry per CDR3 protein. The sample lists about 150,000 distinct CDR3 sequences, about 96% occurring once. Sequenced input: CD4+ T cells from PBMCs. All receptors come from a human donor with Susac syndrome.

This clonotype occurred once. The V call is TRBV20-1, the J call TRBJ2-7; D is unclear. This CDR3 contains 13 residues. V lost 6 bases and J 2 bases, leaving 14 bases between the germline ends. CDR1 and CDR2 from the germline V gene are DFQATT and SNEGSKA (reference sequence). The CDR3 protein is CSAPPTLPYEQYF. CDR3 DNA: TGCAGTGCGCCTCCCACCCTACCCTACGAGCAGTACTTC.

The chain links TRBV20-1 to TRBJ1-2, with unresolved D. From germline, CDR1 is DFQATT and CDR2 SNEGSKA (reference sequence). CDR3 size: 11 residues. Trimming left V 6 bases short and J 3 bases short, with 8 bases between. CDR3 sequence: CSAAGYYGYTF. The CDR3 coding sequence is TGCAGTGCCGCCGGGTACTATGGCTACACCTTC.

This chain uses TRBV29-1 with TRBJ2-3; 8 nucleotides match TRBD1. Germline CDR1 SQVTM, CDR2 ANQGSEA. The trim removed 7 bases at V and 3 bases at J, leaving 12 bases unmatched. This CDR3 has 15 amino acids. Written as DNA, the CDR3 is TGCAGCGCCTCGGACAGGGTATCAGGGACAGATACGCAGTATTTT. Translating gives CSASDRVSGTDTQYF.